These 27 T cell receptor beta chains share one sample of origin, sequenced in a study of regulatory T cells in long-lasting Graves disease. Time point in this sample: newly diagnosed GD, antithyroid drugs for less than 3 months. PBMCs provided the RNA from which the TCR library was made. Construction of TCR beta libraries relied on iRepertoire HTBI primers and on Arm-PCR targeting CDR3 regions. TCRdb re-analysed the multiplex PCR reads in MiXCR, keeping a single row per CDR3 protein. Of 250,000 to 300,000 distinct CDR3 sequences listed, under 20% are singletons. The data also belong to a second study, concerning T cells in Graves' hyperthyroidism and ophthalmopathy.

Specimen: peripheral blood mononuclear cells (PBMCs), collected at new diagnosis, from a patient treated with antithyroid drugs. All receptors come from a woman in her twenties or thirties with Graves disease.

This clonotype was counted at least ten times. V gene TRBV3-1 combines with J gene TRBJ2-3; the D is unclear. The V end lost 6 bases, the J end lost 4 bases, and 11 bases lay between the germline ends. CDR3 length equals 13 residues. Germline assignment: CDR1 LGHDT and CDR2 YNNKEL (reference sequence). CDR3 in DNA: TGTGCCAGCAGACTTTCCCAAGCAGATACGCAGTATTTT. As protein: CASRLSQADTQYF.

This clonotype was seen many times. The CDR3 region is CATSLLPGNTIYF. The CDR3 DNA sequence: TGTGCCACCAGCCTTCTACCCGGAAACACCATATATTTT. The V call is TRBV15, the J call TRBJ1-3; no clear D gene. The CDR3 length is 13 residues. The V gene's germline CDR1 is LNHNV and CDR2 YYDKDF (reference sequence). V was shortened by 5 bases and J by 4 bases, with 9 bases between the two germline ends.

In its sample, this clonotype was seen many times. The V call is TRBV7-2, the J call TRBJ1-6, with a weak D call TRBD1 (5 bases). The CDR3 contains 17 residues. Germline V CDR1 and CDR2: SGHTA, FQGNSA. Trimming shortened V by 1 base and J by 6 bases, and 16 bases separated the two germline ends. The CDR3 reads CASSLVGLTASNSPLHF. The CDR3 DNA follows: TGTGCCAGCAGCTTAGTAGGATTGACAGCGAGTAATTCACCCCTCCACTTT.

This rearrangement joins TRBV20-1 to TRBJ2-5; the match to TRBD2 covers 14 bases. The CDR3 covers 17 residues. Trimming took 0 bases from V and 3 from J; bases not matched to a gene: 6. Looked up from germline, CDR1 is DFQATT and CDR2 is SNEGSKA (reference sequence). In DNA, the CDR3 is TGCAGTGCTAGAGACTATGGACTAGCGGGGGGAAAAGAGACCCAGTACTTC. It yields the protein CSARDYGLAGGKETQYF.

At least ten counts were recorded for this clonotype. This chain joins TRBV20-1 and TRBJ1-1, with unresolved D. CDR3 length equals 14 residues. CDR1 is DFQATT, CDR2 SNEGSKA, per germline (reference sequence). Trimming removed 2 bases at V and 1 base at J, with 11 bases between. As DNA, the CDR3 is TGCAGTGCTAGAAAAGGCGGACCGAACACTGAAGCTTTCTTT. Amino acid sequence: CSARKGGPNTEAFF.

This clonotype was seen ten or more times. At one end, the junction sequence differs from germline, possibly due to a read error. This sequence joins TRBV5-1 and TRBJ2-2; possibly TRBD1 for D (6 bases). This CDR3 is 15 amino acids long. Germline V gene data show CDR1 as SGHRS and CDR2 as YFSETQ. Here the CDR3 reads CASSFRGVNTGELFF. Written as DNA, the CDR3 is TGTGCCAGCAGCTTCAGGGGCGTTAACACCGGGGAGCTGTTTTTT.

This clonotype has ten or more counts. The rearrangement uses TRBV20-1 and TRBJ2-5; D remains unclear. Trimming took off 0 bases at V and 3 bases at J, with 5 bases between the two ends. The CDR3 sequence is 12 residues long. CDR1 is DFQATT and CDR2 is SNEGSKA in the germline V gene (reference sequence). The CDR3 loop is CSARENEETQYF. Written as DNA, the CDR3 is TGCAGTGCTAGAGAGAATGAAGAGACCCAGTACTTC.

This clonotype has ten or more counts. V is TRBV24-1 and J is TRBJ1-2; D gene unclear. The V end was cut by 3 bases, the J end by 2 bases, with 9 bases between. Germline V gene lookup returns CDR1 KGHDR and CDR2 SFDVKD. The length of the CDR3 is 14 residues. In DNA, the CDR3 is TGTGCCACCAGTGATCCACAGCGCAACTATGGCTACACCTTC. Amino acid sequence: CATSDPQRNYGYTF.

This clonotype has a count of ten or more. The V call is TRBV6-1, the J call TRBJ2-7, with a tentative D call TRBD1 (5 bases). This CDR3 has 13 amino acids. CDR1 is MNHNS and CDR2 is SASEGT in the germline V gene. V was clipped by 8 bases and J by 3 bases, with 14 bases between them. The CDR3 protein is CASGLERGYEQYF. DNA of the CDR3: TGTGCCAGCGGCCTAGAAAGGGGCTACGAGCAGTACTTC.

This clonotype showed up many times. The CDR3 DNA is TGTGCCAGCAGCTCCTTCGTGGCCGAAGAGCAGTACTTC. It specifies CASSSFVAEEQYF. V usage is TRBV7-2 and J usage is TRBJ2-7; no reliable D call. Trimming cost V 4 bases and J 7 bases, with 14 bases left between them. The germline gives CDR1 SGHTA, CDR2 FQGNSA. The CDR3 has 13 amino acids.

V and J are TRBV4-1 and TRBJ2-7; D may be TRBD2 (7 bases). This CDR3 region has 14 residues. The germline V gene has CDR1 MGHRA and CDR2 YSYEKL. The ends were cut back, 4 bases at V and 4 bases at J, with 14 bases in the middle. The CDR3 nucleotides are TGCGCCAGCAGCCTTGGGGGGGCCCGATACGAGCAGTACTTC. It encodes CASSLGGARYEQYF.

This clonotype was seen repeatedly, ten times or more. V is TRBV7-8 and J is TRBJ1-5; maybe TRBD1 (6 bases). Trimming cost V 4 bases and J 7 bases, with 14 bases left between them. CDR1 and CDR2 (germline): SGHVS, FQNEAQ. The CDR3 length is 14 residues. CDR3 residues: CASSSRGGVQPQHF. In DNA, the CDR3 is TGTGCCAGCAGCTCTAGGGGGGGAGTGCAGCCCCAGCATTTT. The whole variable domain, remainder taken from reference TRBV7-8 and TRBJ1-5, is GAGVSQSPRYKVAKRGQDVALRCDPISGHVSLFWYQQALGQGPEFLTYFQNEAQLDKSGLPSDRFFAERPEGSVSTLKIQRTQQEDSAVYLCASSSRGGVQPQHFGDGTRLSIL.

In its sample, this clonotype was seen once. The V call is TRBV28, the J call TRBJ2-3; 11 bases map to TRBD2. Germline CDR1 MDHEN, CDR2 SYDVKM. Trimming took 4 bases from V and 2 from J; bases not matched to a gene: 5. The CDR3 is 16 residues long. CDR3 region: CASSSFSGGVTDTQYF. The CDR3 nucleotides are TGTGCCAGCAGTTCCTTTAGCGGGGGGGTCACAGATACGCAGTATTTT.

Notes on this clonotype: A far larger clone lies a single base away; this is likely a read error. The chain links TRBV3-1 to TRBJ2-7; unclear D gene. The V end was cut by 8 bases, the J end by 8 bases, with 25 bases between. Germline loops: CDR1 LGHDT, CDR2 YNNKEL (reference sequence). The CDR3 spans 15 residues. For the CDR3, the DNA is TGTGCCAGCTCACCCTCGTCCGGCAGATCGTACAAGCAGTACTTC. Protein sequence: CASSPSSGRSYKQYF.

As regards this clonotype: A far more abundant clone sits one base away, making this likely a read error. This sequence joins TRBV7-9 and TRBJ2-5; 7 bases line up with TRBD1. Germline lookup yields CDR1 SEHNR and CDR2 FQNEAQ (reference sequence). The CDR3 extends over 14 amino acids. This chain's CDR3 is CASSPQGIQATQYF. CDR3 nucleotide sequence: TGTGCCAGCAGCCCACAGGGGATACAAGCGACCCAGTACTTC.

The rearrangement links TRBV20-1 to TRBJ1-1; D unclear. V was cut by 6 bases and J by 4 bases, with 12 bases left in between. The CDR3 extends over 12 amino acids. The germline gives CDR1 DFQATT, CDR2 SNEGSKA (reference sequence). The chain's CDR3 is CSAYKDRTEAFF. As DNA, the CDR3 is TGCAGTGCCTACAAGGATCGCACTGAAGCTTTCTTT.

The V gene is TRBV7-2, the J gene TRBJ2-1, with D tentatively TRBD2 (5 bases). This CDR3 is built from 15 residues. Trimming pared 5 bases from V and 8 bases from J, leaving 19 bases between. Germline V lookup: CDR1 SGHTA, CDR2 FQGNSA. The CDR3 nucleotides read TGTGCCAGCAGCGAGCTCGGAGGCCCAATGGATGAGCAGTTCTTC. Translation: CASSELGGPMDEQFF.

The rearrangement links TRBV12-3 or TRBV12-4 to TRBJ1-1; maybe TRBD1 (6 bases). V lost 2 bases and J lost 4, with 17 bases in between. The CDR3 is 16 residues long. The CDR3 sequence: CASSLLEGGAGTEAFF. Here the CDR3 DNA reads TGTGCCAGCAGTTTATTGGAGGGGGGGGCGGGCACTGAAGCTTTCTTT.

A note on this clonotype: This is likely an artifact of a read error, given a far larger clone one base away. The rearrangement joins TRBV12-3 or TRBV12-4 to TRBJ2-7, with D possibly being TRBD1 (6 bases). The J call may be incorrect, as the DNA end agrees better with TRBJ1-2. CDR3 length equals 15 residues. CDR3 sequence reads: CASGSFAGANYGYTF. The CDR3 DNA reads TGTGCCAGCGGGTCCTTTGCAGGGGCTAACTATGGCTACACCTTC.

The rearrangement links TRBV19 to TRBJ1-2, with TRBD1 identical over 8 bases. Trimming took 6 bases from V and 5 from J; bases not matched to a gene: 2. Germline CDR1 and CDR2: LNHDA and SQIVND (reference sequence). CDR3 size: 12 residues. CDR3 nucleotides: TGTGCCAGTAGACAGGGGGAATATGGCTACACCTTC. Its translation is CASRQGEYGYTF.

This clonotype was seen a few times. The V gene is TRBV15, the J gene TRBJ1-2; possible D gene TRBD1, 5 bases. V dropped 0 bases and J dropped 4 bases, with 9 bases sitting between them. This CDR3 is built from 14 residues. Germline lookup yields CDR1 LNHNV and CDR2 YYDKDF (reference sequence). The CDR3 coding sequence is TGTGCCACCAGCAGAGATGTGGGGGGCTATGGCTACACCTTC. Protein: CATSRDVGGYGYTF. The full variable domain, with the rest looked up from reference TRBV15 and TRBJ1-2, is DAMVIQNPRYQVTQFGKPVTLSCSQTLNHNVMYWYQQKSSQAPKLLFHYYDKDFNNEADTPDNFQSRRPNTSFCFLDIRSPGLGDTAMYLCATSRDVGGYGYTFGSGTRLTVV.

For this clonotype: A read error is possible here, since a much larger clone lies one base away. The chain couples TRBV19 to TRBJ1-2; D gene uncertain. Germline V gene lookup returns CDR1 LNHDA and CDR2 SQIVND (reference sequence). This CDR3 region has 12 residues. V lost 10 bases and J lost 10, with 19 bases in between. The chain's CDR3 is CATSSDLHDYTF. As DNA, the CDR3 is TGTGCCACCTCTTCGGACCTACATGACTACACCTTC.

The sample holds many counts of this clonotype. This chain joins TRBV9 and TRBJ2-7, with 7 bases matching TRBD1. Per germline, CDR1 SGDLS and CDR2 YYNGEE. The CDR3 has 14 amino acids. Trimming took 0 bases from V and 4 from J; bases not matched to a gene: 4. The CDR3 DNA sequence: TGTGCCAGCAGCGTAGGACAGGGAATGTACGAGCAGTACTTC. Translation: CASSVGQGMYEQYF.

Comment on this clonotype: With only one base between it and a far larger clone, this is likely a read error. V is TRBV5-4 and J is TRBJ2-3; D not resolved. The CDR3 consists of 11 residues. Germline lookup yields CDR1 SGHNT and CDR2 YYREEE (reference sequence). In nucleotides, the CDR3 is TGTGCCAGCAGCTTAGCAGATGCGCAGTATTTT. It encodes CASSLADAQYF.

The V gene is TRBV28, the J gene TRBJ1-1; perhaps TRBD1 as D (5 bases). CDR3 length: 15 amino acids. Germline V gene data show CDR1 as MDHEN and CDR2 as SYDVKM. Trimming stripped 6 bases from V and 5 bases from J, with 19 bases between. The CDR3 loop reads CASRTGGTTGTEAFF. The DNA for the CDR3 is TGTGCCAGCAGGACTGGGGGGACTACGGGAACTGAAGCTTTCTTT.

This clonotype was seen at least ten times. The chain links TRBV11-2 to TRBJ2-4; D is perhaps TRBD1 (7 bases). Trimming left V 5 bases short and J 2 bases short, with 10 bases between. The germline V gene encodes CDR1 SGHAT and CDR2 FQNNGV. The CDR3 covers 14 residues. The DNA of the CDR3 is TGTGCCAGCAGCCGGAGGGGGCCCAAAAACATTCAGTACTTC. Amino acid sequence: CASSRRGPKNIQYF.

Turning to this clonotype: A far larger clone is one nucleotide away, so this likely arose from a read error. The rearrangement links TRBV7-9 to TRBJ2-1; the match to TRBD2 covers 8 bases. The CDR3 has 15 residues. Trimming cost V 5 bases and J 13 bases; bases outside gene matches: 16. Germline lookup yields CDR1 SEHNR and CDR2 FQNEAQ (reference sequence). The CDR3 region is CASSEMGTRKETQFF. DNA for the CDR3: TGTGCCAGCAGCGAGATGGGGACTAGAAAAGAGACCCAGTTCTTC.